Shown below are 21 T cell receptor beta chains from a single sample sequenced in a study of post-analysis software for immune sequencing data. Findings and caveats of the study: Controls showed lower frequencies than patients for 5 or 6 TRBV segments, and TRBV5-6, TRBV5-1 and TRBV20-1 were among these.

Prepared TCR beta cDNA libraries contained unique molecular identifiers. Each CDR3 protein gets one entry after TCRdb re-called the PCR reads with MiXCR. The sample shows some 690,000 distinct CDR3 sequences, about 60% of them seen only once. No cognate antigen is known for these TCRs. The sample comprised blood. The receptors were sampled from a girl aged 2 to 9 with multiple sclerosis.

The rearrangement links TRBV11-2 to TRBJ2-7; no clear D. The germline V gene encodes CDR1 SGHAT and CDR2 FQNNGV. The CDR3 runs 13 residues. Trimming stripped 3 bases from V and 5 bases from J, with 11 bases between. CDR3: CASSFLTDHEQYF. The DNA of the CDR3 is TGTGCCAGCAGCTTCCTGACGGACCACGAGCAGTACTTC.

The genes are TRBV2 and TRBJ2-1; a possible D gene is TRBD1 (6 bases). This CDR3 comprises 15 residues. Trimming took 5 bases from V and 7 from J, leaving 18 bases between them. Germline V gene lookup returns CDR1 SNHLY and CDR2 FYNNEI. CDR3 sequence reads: CASSSQGLDSNEQFF. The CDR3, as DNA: TGTGCCAGCAGTTCACAGGGTTTGGATTCGAATGAGCAGTTCTTC.

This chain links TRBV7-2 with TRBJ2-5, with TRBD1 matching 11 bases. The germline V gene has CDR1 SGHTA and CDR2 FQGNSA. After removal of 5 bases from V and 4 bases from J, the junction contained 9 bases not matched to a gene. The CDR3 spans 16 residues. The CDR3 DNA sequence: TGTGCCAGCAGCCCCCGGGGACAGGGGGTGAGAGAGACCCAGTACTTC. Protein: CASSPRGQGVRETQYF.

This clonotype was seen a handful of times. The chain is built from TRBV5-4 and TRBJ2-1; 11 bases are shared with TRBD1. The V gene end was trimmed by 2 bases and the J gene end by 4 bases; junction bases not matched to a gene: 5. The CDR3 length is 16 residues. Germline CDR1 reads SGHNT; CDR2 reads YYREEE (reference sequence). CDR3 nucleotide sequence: TGTGCCAGCAGCTTATTTAGGGACAGGGGGTACAATGAGCAGTTCTTC. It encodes CASSLFRDRGYNEQFF.

The CDR3 reads CSARAASSWTGTTDTQYF. The DNA of the CDR3 is TGCAGTGCTAGAGCAGCTTCCTCCTGGACAGGGACCACAGATACGCAGTATTTT. The chain carries TRBV20-1 and TRBJ2-3; 8 positions agree with TRBD1. With V trimmed by 1 base and J by 2 bases, 14 bases remained unmatched. This CDR3 region has 18 residues. Germline V gene lookup returns CDR1 DFQATT and CDR2 SNEGSKA (reference sequence).

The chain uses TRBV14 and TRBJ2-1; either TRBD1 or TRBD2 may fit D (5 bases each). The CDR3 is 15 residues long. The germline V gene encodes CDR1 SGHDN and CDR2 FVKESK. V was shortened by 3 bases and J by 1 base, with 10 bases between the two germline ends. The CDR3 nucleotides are TGTGCCAGCAGCCACTTGGGGGAGTCCTACAATGAGCAGTTCTTC. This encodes CASSHLGESYNEQFF.

The CDR3 loop reads CAISVGLAVEQYF. The CDR3 DNA reads as TGTGCCATCAGTGTAGGACTAGCGGTCGAGCAGTACTTC. The rearrangement links TRBV10-3 to TRBJ2-5; 10 bases agree with TRBD2. The J call could be wrong; TRBJ2-7 is a better fit for the DNA end. The CDR3 contains 13 residues. The germline V gene encodes CDR1 ENHRY and CDR2 SYGVKD.

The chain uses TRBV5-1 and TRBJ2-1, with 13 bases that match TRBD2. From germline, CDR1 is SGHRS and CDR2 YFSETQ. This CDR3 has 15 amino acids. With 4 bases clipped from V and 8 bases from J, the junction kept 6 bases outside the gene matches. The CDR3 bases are TGCGCCAGCAGCCGTACTAGCGGGAGGGCCGATGAGCAGTTCTTC. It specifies CASSRTSGRADEQFF. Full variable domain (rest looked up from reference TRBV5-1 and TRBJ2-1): KAGVTQTPRYLIKTRGQQVTLSCSPISGHRSVSWYQQTPGQGLQFLFEYFSETQRNKGNFPGRFSGRQFSNSRSEMNVSTLELGDSALYLCASSRTSGRADEQFFGPGTRLTVL.

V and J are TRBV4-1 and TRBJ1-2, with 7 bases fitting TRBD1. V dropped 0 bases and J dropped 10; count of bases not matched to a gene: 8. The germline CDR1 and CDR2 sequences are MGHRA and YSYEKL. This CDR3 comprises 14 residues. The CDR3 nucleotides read TGCGCCAGCAGCCAAGATATGCAACAGGGGACCTACACCTTC. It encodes CASSQDMQQGTYTF.

The CDR3 sequence: CASSYSVGPLLATNEKLFF. Written as DNA, the CDR3 is TGTGCCAGCAGTTACTCGGTAGGGCCCCTCCTGGCAACTAATGAAAAACTGTTTTTT. This chain joins TRBV6-5 and TRBJ1-4; D is ambiguous. The ends were cut back, 0 bases at V and 0 bases at J, with 17 bases in the middle. Germline V CDR1 and CDR2: MNHEY, SVGAGI. The CDR3 is 19 residues long.

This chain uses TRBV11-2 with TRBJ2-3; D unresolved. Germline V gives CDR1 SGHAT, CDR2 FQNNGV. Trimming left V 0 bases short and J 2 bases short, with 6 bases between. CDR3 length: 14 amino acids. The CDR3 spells CASSLDRFTDTQYF. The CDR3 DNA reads TGTGCCAGCAGCTTAGATCGCTTCACAGATACGCAGTATTTT.

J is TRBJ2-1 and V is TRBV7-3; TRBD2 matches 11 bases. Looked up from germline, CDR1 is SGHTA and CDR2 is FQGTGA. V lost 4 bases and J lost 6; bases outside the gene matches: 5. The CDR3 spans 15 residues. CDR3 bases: TGTGCCAGCAGCTCGACCGGGACTAGCGGCAATGAGCAGTTCTTC. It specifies CASSSTGTSGNEQFF.

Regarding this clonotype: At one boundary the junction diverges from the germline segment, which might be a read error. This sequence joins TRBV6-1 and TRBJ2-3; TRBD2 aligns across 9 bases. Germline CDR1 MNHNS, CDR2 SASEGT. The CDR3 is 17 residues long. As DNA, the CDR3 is TGTACCAGCACCCCAGGTCCCGGACTAGCGTTTACAGATACGCAGTATTTT. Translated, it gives CTSTPGPGLAFTDTQYF.

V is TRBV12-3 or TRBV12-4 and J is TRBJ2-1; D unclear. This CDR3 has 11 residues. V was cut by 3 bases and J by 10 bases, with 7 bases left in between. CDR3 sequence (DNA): TGTGCCAGCAGTTTCACACGGGAGCAGTTCTTC. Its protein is CASSFTREQFF.

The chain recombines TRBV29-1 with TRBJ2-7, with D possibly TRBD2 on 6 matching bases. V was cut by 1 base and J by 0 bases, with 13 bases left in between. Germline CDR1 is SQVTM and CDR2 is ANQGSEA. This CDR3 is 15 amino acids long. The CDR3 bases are TGCAGCGTTGAAGGGGAGGACGGGATCTCCTACGAGCAGTACTTC. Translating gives CSVEGEDGISYEQYF.

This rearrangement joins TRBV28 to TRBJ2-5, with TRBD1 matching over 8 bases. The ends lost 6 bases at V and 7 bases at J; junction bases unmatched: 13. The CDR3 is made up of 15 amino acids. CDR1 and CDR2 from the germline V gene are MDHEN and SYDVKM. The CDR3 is CASSPRTGSKGTQYF. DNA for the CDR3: TGTGCCAGCAGCCCCAGGACAGGGAGTAAAGGGACCCAGTACTTC.

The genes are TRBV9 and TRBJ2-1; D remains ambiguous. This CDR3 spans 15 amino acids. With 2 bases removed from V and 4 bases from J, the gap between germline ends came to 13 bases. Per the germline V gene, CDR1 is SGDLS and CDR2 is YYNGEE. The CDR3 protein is CASSVSGLTYNEQFF. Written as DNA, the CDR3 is TGTGCCAGCAGCGTTTCGGGCCTGACTTACAATGAGCAGTTCTTC.

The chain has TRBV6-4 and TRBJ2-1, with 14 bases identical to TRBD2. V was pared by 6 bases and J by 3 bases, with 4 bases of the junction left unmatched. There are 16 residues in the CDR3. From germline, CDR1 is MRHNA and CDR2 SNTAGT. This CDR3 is CASSRLAGGVYNEQFF. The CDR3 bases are TGTGCCAGCAGCCGACTAGCGGGGGGGGTCTACAATGAGCAGTTCTTC.

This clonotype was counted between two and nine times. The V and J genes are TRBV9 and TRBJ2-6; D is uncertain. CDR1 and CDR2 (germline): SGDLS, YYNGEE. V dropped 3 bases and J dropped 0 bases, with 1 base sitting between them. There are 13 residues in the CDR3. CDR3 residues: CASSASGANVLTF. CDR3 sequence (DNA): TGTGCCAGCAGCGCCTCTGGGGCCAACGTCCTGACTTTC.

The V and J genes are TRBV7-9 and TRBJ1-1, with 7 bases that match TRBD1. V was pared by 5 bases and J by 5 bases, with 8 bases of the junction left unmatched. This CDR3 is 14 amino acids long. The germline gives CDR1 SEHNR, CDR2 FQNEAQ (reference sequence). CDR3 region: CASSPGTVDTEAFF. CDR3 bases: TGTGCCAGCAGCCCTGGGACAGTTGATACTGAAGCTTTCTTT.

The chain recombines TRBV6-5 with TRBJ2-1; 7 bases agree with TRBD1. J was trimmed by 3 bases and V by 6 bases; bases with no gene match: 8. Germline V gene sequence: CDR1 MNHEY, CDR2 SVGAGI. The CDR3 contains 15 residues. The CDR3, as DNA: TGTGCCAGCAGCTTCACAGGGGTCAACTACAATGAGCAGTTCTTC. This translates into CASSFTGVNYNEQFF.